This TCR beta chain derives from a study of T-cell memory formation after mild COVID-19. Across the study: Each donor largely had its own TCR clusters.

This clonotype has more than one count but fewer than ten. The antigen is not known. Notes on the study in general: While clones contracting from day 15 to 85 were balanced between CD4 and CD8, later expanders leaned CD4+. There were some responding clones in pre-infection memory, which suggested that cross-reactive memory had joined.

Using constant-segment primers, 5'RACE produced TCR alpha and TCR beta cDNA libraries carrying sample barcodes and UMIs. TCRdb processed the 5' RACE reads anew with MiXCR; each CDR3 protein has one entry. Of about 350,000 distinct CDR3 sequences listed, about an eighth are singletons. The receptor was isolated from a man between 18 and 35 years old who had mild COVID-19 (a few samples of this study predate the infection). Cell type and time point are not known. Sample: PBMCs or a T cell subset sorted from them (not recorded which).

CDR3 in amino acids: CSARGRQASYEQYF. Written as DNA, the CDR3 is TGCAGTGCTAGAGGAAGGCAGGCGTCCTACGAGCAGTACTTC. J is TRBJ2-7 and V is TRBV20-1; D uncertain. Looked up from germline, CDR1 is DFQATT and CDR2 is SNEGSKA (reference sequence). CDR3 size: 14 residues. Trimming cost V 1 base and J 1 base, with 11 bases left between them.